A selection of T cell receptor beta chains follows, all from one sample in a study of identical twins. TCRdb analysed the 5' RACE reads with MiXCR anew, one entry per CDR3 protein. Here the sample spans hundreds of thousands of distinct CDR3 sequences, approximately 24% being singletons. Separately, the same data were catalogued under a study of T cells expressing NK-cell markers.

The material sequenced was CD4+ T cells sorted from blood. The receptors derive from a woman aged 18-35 years in good health. The CDR3 runs from the conserved cysteine through the conserved F or W. Each record gives: D gene, clone size, V gene, J gene, CDR3 DNA, CDR3 protein. D genes are given only for firm matches. The size of a clone is reported for some rows only, either as once, few or many, or as a class for expanded clones.

>TRBD1|-|TRBV5-6|TRBJ1-3
TGTGCCAGCAGCCAATTTGGACAGGGGGCGTTTGGAAACACCATATATTTT
CASSQFGQGAFGNTIYF
>TRBD2|few|TRBV5-8|TRBJ2-4
TGTGCCAGCAGCACGGGACTAGCGGATACTCCTTTC
CASSTGLADTPF
>TRBD2|-|TRBV27|TRBJ2-1
TGTGCCAGCAGTTTGACTAGCGGGGGTAGGTCCTACAATGAGCAGTTCTTC
CASSLTSGGRSYNEQFF
>TRBD2|few|TRBV6-1|TRBJ2-7
TGTGCCAGCACCTTTGGGAGGGCCTACGAGCAGTACTTC
CASTFGRAYEQYF
>-|-|TRBV24-1|TRBJ2-1
TGTGCCACCAGTACGAGGAATGAGCAGTTCTTC
CATSTRNEQFF
>-|few|TRBV4-3|TRBJ1-4
TGCGCCAGCAGCCAAGAGGCAGGGGAGAGCAAACTGTTTTTT
CASSQEAGESKLFF
>-|-|TRBV27|TRBJ2-2
TGTGCCAGCAGTTTCTTCGAGCGAGGGGTAACCGGGGAGCTGTTTTTT
CASSFFERGVTGELFF
>TRBD2|few|TRBV18|TRBJ2-1
TGTGCCAGCTCACCGGGACTAGCCAATGAGCAGTTCTTC
CASSPGLANEQFF
>-|-|TRBV12-3/TRBV12-4|TRBJ1-2
TGTGCCAGCAGCCGCCGGTCTTGGGGCTACACCTTC
CASSRRSWGYTF
>TRBD1|-|TRBV5-1|TRBJ1-1
TGCGCCAGCAGCTTCCGGGACAGGGGTGAAGCTTTCTTT
CASSFRDRGEAFF
>-|-|TRBV27|TRBJ1-1
TGTGCCAGCAGTGACAGGTTCGCTGAAGCTTTCTTT
CASSDRFAEAFF
>-|-|TRBV7-2|TRBJ2-1
TGTGCCAGCAGCCCAGGGCATTCCTCGTACAATGAGCAGTTCTTC
CASSPGHSSYNEQFF
>TRBD1|-|TRBV5-1|TRBJ1-2
TGCGCCAGCAGCTTGGGACAGGGGGCGTTTCGGGGCTACACCTTC
CASSLGQGAFRGYTF
>-|-|TRBV7-9|TRBJ2-5
TGTGCCAGCGAGGGTCAAGAGACCCAGTACTTC
CASEGQETQYF
>-|-|TRBV7-8|TRBJ1-1
TGTGCCAGCAGCTTAGCGCTCTGGCAGGCCACTGAAGCTTTCTTT
CASSLALWQATEAFF
>-|-|TRBV5-1|TRBJ2-1
TGCGCCAGCACTGGGGCAGGGAGAAATGAGCAGTTCTTC
CASTGAGRNEQFF
>TRBD2|-|TRBV13|TRBJ2-7
TGTGCCAGCAGCCCGTCGCGGGGGAGCTACGAGCAGTACTTC
CASSPSRGSYEQYF
>-|-|TRBV2|TRBJ2-5
TGTGCCAGCAGTGAAGTGGGGATTTTCTCGCTAGAGACCCAGTACTTC
CASSEVGIFSLETQYF
>-|many|TRBV28|TRBJ2-5
TGTGCCAGCAACGCCCTGTTGGGGACCCAGTACTTC
CASNALLGTQYF
>-|-|TRBV7-2|TRBJ2-2
TGTGCCAGCAGCTTTGAGGGCAATGCCGGGGAGCTGTTTTTT
CASSFEGNAGELFF
>-|-|TRBV27|TRBJ2-7
TGTGCCAGCAGTACCCGGGGGAGAGGGCCCTACGAGCAGTACTTC
CASSTRGRGPYEQYF
>-|few|TRBV29-1|TRBJ2-3
TGCAGCGTTGGAGAAGGGGCGGTTAGCACAGATACGCAGTATTTT
CSVGEGAVSTDTQYF
>-|-|TRBV12-3/TRBV12-4|TRBJ1-2
TGTGCCAGCACTCCCGGAGTAGCTTGGGGCTACACCTTC
CASTPGVAWGYTF
>TRBD2|-|TRBV12-3/TRBV12-4|TRBJ2-1
TGTGCCAGCATCCTAAGCGGGAGGCGGAATGAGCAGTTCTTC
CASILSGRRNEQFF
>TRBD2|few|TRBV20-1|TRBJ2-3
TGCAGTGCTAGATCTAGCGGTTTCACAGATACGCAGTATTTT
CSARSSGFTDTQYF
>-|-|TRBV4-2|TRBJ1-1
TGTGCCAGCAGCTCCAGACTGACAGGGAACACTGAAGCTTTCTTT
CASSSRLTGNTEAFF
>-|-|TRBV29-1|TRBJ1-2
TGCAGCGCGTCCCCCAGGGACACCGCCTTC
CSASPRDTAF
>-|few|TRBV5-1|TRBJ2-5
TGCGCCAGCAGCGGGGGACTCGTCCAAGAGACCCAGTACTTC
CASSGGLVQETQYF
>TRBD1|-|TRBV7-3|TRBJ1-2
TGTGCCAGCAGCTTAGACAGGGCGATGGGAGGCTACACCTTC
CASSLDRAMGGYTF
>TRBD2|-|TRBV12-3/TRBV12-4|TRBJ2-1
TGTGCCAGCAGGCGACTAGCGGGGGGGAGTTTAAATGAGCAGTTCTTC
CASRRLAGGSLNEQFF
>-|-|TRBV9|TRBJ2-2
TGTGCCAGCAGCGTAGGCGGCCTCACCGGGGAGCTGTTTTTT
CASSVGGLTGELFF
>-|few|TRBV20-1|TRBJ1-1
TGCAGTGGCAGGACCGGGAGGAACACTGAAGCTTTCTTT
CSGRTGRNTEAFF
>-|-|TRBV20-1|TRBJ1-3
TGCAGTGCTACAGAGGCAGTCTCTGGAAACACCATATATTTT
CSATEAVSGNTIYF
>-|-|TRBV12-3/TRBV12-4|TRBJ2-3
TGTGCCAGCAGTTTGTTGTCAAATACGCAGTATTTT
CASSLLSNTQYF
>-|few|TRBV20-1|TRBJ1-2
TGCAGTGCACACATACAGGGCGGCGGGGGCTACACCTTC
CSAHIQGGGGYTF
>-|-|TRBV20-1|TRBJ2-7
TGCAGTGCTAGGAGGGAGTCCTACGAGCAGTACTTC
CSARRESYEQYF
>-|few|TRBV7-9|TRBJ1-2
TGTGCCAGCAGCTTAGGAGGGTCTGGAGGCTACACCTTC
CASSLGGSGGYTF
>-|-|TRBV5-1|TRBJ2-1
TGCGCCAGCAGCTCCCGGACAGCTTCATACAATGAGCAGTTCTTC
CASSSRTASYNEQFF
>TRBD1|-|TRBV6-2/TRBV6-3|TRBJ1-2
TGTGCCAGCAGTGACGCGACAGGGGGGTATGGCTACACCTTC
CASSDATGGYGYTF
>TRBD1|-|TRBV7-2|TRBJ2-1
TGTGCCAGCAGCTTAGACAGGGGCGGTGTTGAGCAGTTCTTC
CASSLDRGGVEQFF
>-|few|TRBV9|TRBJ2-7
TGTGCCAGCAGCCCCCGGACGTCCGAATATGCCGAGCAGTACTTC
CASSPRTSEYAEQYF
>TRBD2|few|TRBV27|TRBJ2-7
TGTGCCAGCACCGGGACTAGCGGGGGTACCTACGAGCAGTACTTC
CASTGTSGGTYEQYF
>TRBD1|-|TRBV12-5|TRBJ2-3
TGTGCTAGTGACCGGGACAGGGGTGGCGATACGCAGTATTTT
CASDRDRGGDTQYF
>TRBD2|-|TRBV14|TRBJ2-1
TGTGCCAGCAGCCAACAAAATAGCGGGTCGGAGCAGTTCTTC
CASSQQNSGSEQFF
>-|-|TRBV7-9|TRBJ2-7
TGTGCCACGTCCCGAGACTACGAGCAGTACTTC
CATSRDYEQYF
>-|-|TRBV24-1|TRBJ2-7
TGTGCCACCCAGGGGCACGACTCCTACGAGCAGTACTTC
CATQGHDSYEQYF
>TRBD2|-|TRBV7-2|TRBJ2-1
TGTGCCAGCACCGGGGGGAGATATGAGCAGTTCTTC
CASTGGRYEQFF
>TRBD1|few|TRBV6-6|TRBJ1-6
TGTGCCAGCAGCGGACAGGGTGCGCTCCTCCACTTT
CASSGQGALLHF
>-|few|TRBV29-1|TRBJ2-1
TGCAGCGTCCACCCTGGAGAGTCTGGTGGGAATGAGCAGTTCTTC
CSVHPGESGGNEQFF
>-|few|TRBV25-1|TRBJ2-5
TGTGCCACCAGACACCTTCGGGAGACCCAGTACTTC
CATRHLRETQYF
>-|few|TRBV12-3/TRBV12-4|TRBJ1-4
TGTGCCAGCCGTAAACCGGGACTGGTGAATGAAAAACTGTTTTTT
CASRKPGLVNEKLFF
>-|-|TRBV7-2|TRBJ2-3
TGTGCCAGCAGCTCGCCGACTTTAAGGACAGATACGCAGTATTTT
CASSSPTLRTDTQYF
>-|-|TRBV10-3|TRBJ1-4
TGTGCCATCAGTGAGTCTACGGGTAATGAAAAACTGTTTTTT
CAISESTGNEKLFF
>-|few|TRBV5-5|TRBJ2-2
TGTGCCAGCAGCTTCGGGACCCTTTACACCGGGGAGCTGTTTTTT
CASSFGTLYTGELFF
>-|-|TRBV27|TRBJ2-7
TGTGCCAGCAGAGACACAGACAGGCTATCCTACGAGCAGTACTTC
CASRDTDRLSYEQYF
>-|-|TRBV3-1|TRBJ1-2
TGTGCCAGCAGCCATCGTGCCGGTGATGGCTACACCTTC
CASSHRAGDGYTF
>TRBD1|few|TRBV11-3|TRBJ2-5
TGTGCCAGCAGCCCAGACAGGGGAGAGACCCAGTACTTC
CASSPDRGETQYF